This T cell receptor beta chain was obtained from a study of neurological immune-mediated disorders. The method for making cDNA was 5'RACE, and it used 10-nucleotide random UMIs. Each sequencing run yielded over 160 million TCR-beta sequences from 15-18 subjects. TCRdb itself ran the 5' RACE reads through MiXCR, one entry per CDR3 protein. The sample gives 40,000 or so distinct CDR3 sequences, approximately 13% of which show up once; more than 9.5% is in the top ten. The sample holds many counts of this clonotype. Time point reported: longitudinal time-point 3. From 2 million PBMCs stored at -80 C, the unsorted libraries were generated. The sample taken for sequencing was PBMCs. This receptor was obtained from a man in his thirties or forties in good health.

CDR3 DNA sequence: TGTGCCAGCAGCCTAGGGACAGCTAACTCCTACGAGCAGTACTTC. Protein: CASSLGTANSYEQYF. This chain uses TRBV7-6 with TRBJ2-7; TRBD1 matches at 7 bases. The junction had 7 bases not matched to a gene; V was cut back by 5 bases and J by 0 bases. The V gene's germline CDR1 is SGHVS and CDR2 FNYEAQ. There are 15 residues in the CDR3.